This TCR delta chain was identified in a study of gamma-delta chains in newborns, infants, children. The ends were cut back, 3 bases at V and 1 base at J, with 18 bases in the middle. The CDR3 is 17 residues long. Germline CDR1 is TSWWSYY and CDR2 is QGS. About this clone: The protein recorded in TCRdb matches a much larger clone and deviates from this DNA's translation at residue 7, suggesting a read error; the protein here is obtained by translating the DNA.

TCRdb re-processed the reads using CATT. The data show over a thousand delta-chain clones, around 9% seen once. This sequence originates from a child who was a newborn, infant or young child, either healthy, febrile or measles-vaccinated (not recorded which). The rearrangement links TRDV1 to TRDJ1; D might be TRDD3 (6 bases). The sequenced material came from blood. DNA for the CDR3: TGTGCTCTTGGGGACCTTGCGTGGGGGTCCCCCACCGATAAACTCATCTTT. Translation: CALGDLAWGSPTDKLIF.